The 8 T cell receptor beta chains in this list originate from one sample, sequenced in a study of vaccination and CD4 T cells after COVID-19 (dated by TCRdb to between 2021 and 2023). Library construction relied on PCR. The reads were generated on an Illumina iSeq 100. TCR sequencing of DNA from cultured CD4+ T cells used the Oncomine TCR Beta short-read assay at the Johns Hopkins FTIC core. TCRdb applied fastp at Q25 and MiXCR to the public reads, then kept only in-frame beta chains. Each entry is one CDR3 protein sequence, shown with its most common DNA and genes. The sample yields about 15,000 distinct CDR3 sequences; approximately 45% were counted once. Together, the top ten hold 20% of the sample. For these receptors, no antigen is known. This sample's time point label indicates: late sampling 161 to 241 days after vaccination in a few convalescent patients. The treatment or condition label of this sample denotes: roughly 10-day PBMC culture with coronavirus spike peptide pools or control peptides (ViraFEST assay).

The material sequenced was CD4+ T cells from blood, cultured in vitro, taken about 7 months after SARS-CoV-2 vaccination. All receptors come from a human donor who had recovered from COVID-19.

This chain uses TRBV20-1 with TRBJ1-5, with TRBD1 as a possible D gene (5 bases). Germline CDR1 reads DFQATT; CDR2 reads SNEGSKA (reference sequence). CDR3 length: 17 residues. The V end lost 0 bases, the J end lost 0 bases, and 15 bases lay between the germline ends. The CDR3 nucleotides are TGCAGTGCTAGAGAGAAGTGGGGGGGATATAGCAATCAGCCCCAGCATTTT. Residues: CSAREKWGGYSNQPQHF.

The chain recombines TRBV6-2 or TRBV6-3 with TRBJ1-5, with no clear D. Trimming pared 3 bases from V and 3 bases from J, leaving 3 bases between. Germline CDR1 and CDR2: MNHEY and SVGEGT. The length of the CDR3 is 12 residues. The CDR3 loop is CASSYLNQPQHF. DNA of the CDR3: TGTGCCAGCAGTTATCTCAATCAGCCCCAGCATTTT.

The rearrangement links TRBV19 to TRBJ2-6; tentative D call: TRBD2 (6 bases). There are 16 residues in the CDR3. Trimming cost V 3 bases and J 4 bases, with 13 bases left between them. Germline loops: CDR1 LNHDA, CDR2 SQIVND (reference sequence). CDR3 DNA: TGTGCCAGTAGTATGGCTTGGGGGGACGGGGCCAACGTCCTGACTTTC. Its protein product is CASSMAWGDGANVLTF. Full variable domain (missing parts from reference TRBV19 and TRBJ2-6): DGGITQSPKYLFRKEGQNVTLSCEQNLNHDAMYWYRQDPGQGLRLIYYSQIVNDFQKGDIAEGYSVSREKKESFPLTVTSAQKNPTAFYLCASSMAWGDGANVLTFGAGSRLTVL.

The chain uses TRBV6-1 and TRBJ1-1; possible D gene TRBD1, 5 bases. The CDR3 is made up of 16 amino acids. Germline V gene sequence: CDR1 MNHNS, CDR2 SASEGT. V lost 5 bases and J 1 base, leaving 17 bases between the germline ends. The chain's CDR3 is CASSLSSWGGNTEAFF. The CDR3 DNA reads TGTGCCAGCAGTCTCTCTTCGTGGGGGGGGAACACTGAAGCTTTCTTT.

CDR3 region: CASRSDGTSEQFF. CDR3 nucleotide sequence: TGTGCCAGCAGAAGTGATGGGACTAGCGAGCAGTTCTTC. The J gene is TRBJ2-1, the V gene TRBV6-2 or TRBV6-3; the match to TRBD2 covers 9 bases. Germline lookup yields CDR1 MNHEY and CDR2 SVGEGT. This CDR3 is built from 13 residues. V dropped 6 bases and J dropped 10; count of bases not matched to a gene: 7.

This chain joins TRBV10-3 and TRBJ2-3; 8 nucleotides match TRBD2. V dropped 7 bases and J dropped 4; count of bases not matched to a gene: 4. Germline V gives CDR1 ENHRY, CDR2 SYGVKD. The CDR3 consists of 13 residues. The CDR3 DNA follows: TGTGCCATCAAAGGACTAGCTGCAGATACGCAGTATTTT. It codes for CAIKGLAADTQYF.

J is TRBJ1-3 and V is TRBV2; the D is unclear. In germline, CDR1 is SNHLY, CDR2 FYNNEI. Deletions cut 3 bases from V and 3 bases from J, with 3 bases between. The CDR3 is made up of 12 amino acids. Written as DNA, the CDR3 is TGTGCCAGCAGTGAGTTTGGAAACACCATATATTTT. Its protein product is CASSEFGNTIYF.

This clonotype has just a few counts. The chain carries TRBV6-5 and TRBJ2-5; D may correspond to TRBD1 or TRBD2 (5 bases each). The CDR3 consists of 14 residues. The V gene's germline CDR1 is MNHEY and CDR2 SVGAGI. The V end was cut by 2 bases, the J end by 5 bases, with 12 bases between. The CDR3 loop is CASSYGGSGETQYF. The CDR3 region has the DNA TGTGCCAGCAGTTACGGGGGATCGGGGGAGACCCAGTACTTC.